These T cell receptor beta chains were read from a single sample in a study of T cells in Graves' hyperthyroidism and ophthalmopathy. Via MiXCR, TCRdb re-called the multiplex PCR reads, giving one row per CDR3 protein. Found here are about 640,000 distinct CDR3 sequences, under 25% of them singletons; the top ten hold 34%. The sample taken for sequencing was blood. The source of these receptors is a man aged 30-40 years with Graves' ophthalmopathy. The CDR3 runs from the conserved cysteine through the conserved F or W. The D gene is left open where the match is weak. Clone size, where shown, is once, few, many, or a class for clones that have expanded.

CDR3nt,CDR3aa,v_gene,d_gene,j_gene,abundance
TGTGCCAGCAGCTTACGACGGGAGCTTAACAATGAGCAGTTCTTC,CASSLRRELNNEQFF,TRBV7-9,NA,TRBJ2-1,few
TGTGCCAGCAGCCAGGGCCTCCCGGGCGAGCAGTACTTC,CASSQGLPGEQYF,TRBV3-1,NA,TRBJ2-7,NA
TGTGCCAGCAGTTACTCAGGGAAGATTTCCGGGGGCAATCAGCCCCAGCATTTT,CASSYSGKISGGNQPQHF,TRBV27,NA,TRBJ1-5,few
TGCAGTGCTAGAAGACTGGGGACCTACAATGAGCAGTTCTTC,CSARRLGTYNEQFF,TRBV20-1,NA,TRBJ2-1,NA
TGCAGTGCTAGAGATGTGGGGGACAGGGTAATTAATGAGCAGTTCTTC,CSARDVGDRVINEQFF,TRBV20-1,TRBD1,TRBJ2-1,few
TGCGCCAGCAGCTTAGGGACTAGCGGGAGGCCAGAGACCCAGTACTTC,CASSLGTSGRPETQYF,TRBV5-1,TRBD2,TRBJ2-5,few
TGTGCGTCGGGACACAAGAACACTGAAGCTTTCTTT,CASGHKNTEAFF,TRBV19,NA,TRBJ1-1,few
TGTGCCAGCTGTCAAGCGGGAACCTACTACGAGCAGTACTTC,CASCQAGTYYEQYF,TRBV12-3/TRBV12-4,TRBD2,TRBJ2-7,many
TGTGCCAGCAGTATACCGGGACTAGGGAACACTGAAGCTTTCTTT,CASSIPGLGNTEAFF,TRBV28,NA,TRBJ1-1,many
TGTGCCAGCAGTCATTTGACAGGGAGTTCCTACGAGCAGTACTTC,CASSHLTGSSYEQYF,TRBV27,TRBD1,TRBJ2-7,few
TGTGCCAGCAGCTTAGATGACAGGGGGTCTTATGAGCAGTTCTTC,CASSLDDRGSYEQFF,TRBV7-6,TRBD1,TRBJ2-1,NA
TGTGCCAGCAGCGTAGAGGGACAGGGAATTTCGGGGCAGTACTTC,CASSVEGQGISGQYF,TRBV9,TRBD1,TRBJ2-7,many
TGTGCCTGGAGTCTCGGAATGGGGGGGTATGAAGCTTTCTTT,CAWSLGMGGYEAFF,TRBV30,NA,TRBJ1-1,few
TGTGCCAGCAGCCCAAGGACCTTAAGCTACGAGCAGTACTTC,CASSPRTLSYEQYF,TRBV28,NA,TRBJ2-7,many
TGTGCCAGCAGCTCTTACGGGGGGGGACGCACAGATACGCAGTATTTT,CASSSYGGGRTDTQYF,TRBV5-5,TRBD2,TRBJ2-3,few
TGTGCCACCAGCACCCTCCTAAACATTCAGTACTTC,CATSTLLNIQYF,TRBV15,NA,TRBJ2-4,few
TGTGCCTGGAGTGTAGGAGGGGCTTCGACCTATGGCTACACCTTC,CAWSVGGASTYGYTF,TRBV30,NA,TRBJ1-2,many
TGTGCCAGCAGTTCTTCCGGGACCCCTAATGAAAAACTGTTTTTT,CASSSSGTPNEKLFF,TRBV2,NA,TRBJ1-4,few
TGTGCCATCAGTGAGGGCGGGAGGGCCCCGAAGACCCAGTACTTC,CAISEGGRAPKTQYF,TRBV28,TRBD2,TRBJ2-5,NA
TGTGCCAGCAGCCACCCGGGACAGGCGTACTATGGCTACACCTTC,CASSHPGQAYYGYTF,TRBV4-2,TRBD1,TRBJ1-2,few
TGTGCCAGCAGTCCTCGACTAGCGGGAGGGTATGAGCAGTTCTTC,CASSPRLAGGYEQFF,TRBV12-3/TRBV12-4,TRBD2,TRBJ2-1,many
TGTGCCAGCTCACCTCTGGGTGATAGCAATCAGCCCCAGCATTTT,CASSPLGDSNQPQHF,TRBV18,NA,TRBJ1-5,NA
TGCGCCAGCAGTCTTTCCGGGACAGGGCCTCCCTACGAGCAGTACTTC,CASSLSGTGPPYEQYF,TRBV5-1,TRBD1,TRBJ2-7,few
TGCAGCGTTGAATTGCGTGCACAGCTGCGAGAGACCCAGTACTTC,CSVELRAQLRETQYF,TRBV29-1,NA,TRBJ2-5,NA
TGCGCCAGCAGCTTGGGACAGGGATTCTCTGGAAACACCATATATTTT,CASSLGQGFSGNTIYF,TRBV5-1,TRBD1,TRBJ1-3,NA
TGTGCCAGCAGCTCGGAAGGGACTTATAGGACGCAGTATTTT,CASSSEGTYRTQYF,TRBV7-2,NA,TRBJ2-3,few
TGTGCCAGCGCCCCGGGGGGGGGACGACAGCCCCAGCATTTT,CASAPGGGRQPQHF,TRBV12-3/TRBV12-4,NA,TRBJ1-5,NA
TGTGCCACCAGCAGAGCTGAGGCAGGGAGAAATCAGCCCCAGCATTTT,CATSRAEAGRNQPQHF,TRBV15,NA,TRBJ1-5,few
TGTGCCATCAGTGACGGGACTGGGACTGGGAGGGAGCAGTACTTC,CAISDGTGTGREQYF,TRBV10-3,NA,TRBJ2-7,NA
TGCAGCGCCCAAACCGGGACAGGGTCGAATTCACCCCTCCACTTT,CSAQTGTGSNSPLHF,TRBV29-1,TRBD1,TRBJ1-6,NA
TGCAGTGCTATGGAGGGAACTAGCAATCAGCCCCAGCATTTT,CSAMEGTSNQPQHF,TRBV20-1,NA,TRBJ1-5,many
TGTGCCAGCAGCGGGGAGACAGGGGATTTTTCGCAGTATTTT,CASSGETGDFSQYF,TRBV2,TRBD1,TRBJ2-3,many
TGTGCCAGCAGTTATACGCGGGAGGGACTCACCTACGAGCAGTACTTC,CASSYTREGLTYEQYF,TRBV6-9,TRBD2,TRBJ2-7,many
TGCACCAGCAGTGAGGCCGACGGGACAGCCACTGAAGCTTTCTTT,CTSSEADGTATEAFF,TRBV10-1,TRBD1,TRBJ1-1,NA
TGTGCCAGTAGTATCGGCACCCCTGGAGGGTACGAGCAGTACTTC,CASSIGTPGGYEQYF,TRBV19,NA,TRBJ2-7,NA
TGTGCCTGGAGTGTAATGAACACTGAAGCTTTCTTT,CAWSVMNTEAFF,TRBV30,NA,TRBJ1-1,NA
TGTGCCAGCAGTGGCTCGGGGATCACTGAAGCTTTCTTT,CASSGSGITEAFF,TRBV2,NA,TRBJ1-1,many
TGTGCCAGTAGTATGGGACAGGAGACCTACGAGCAGTACTTC,CASSMGQETYEQYF,TRBV19,TRBD1,TRBJ2-7,once
TGTGCCAGCTCACCTAGCCTAGGAGAGAAACTGTTTTTT,CASSPSLGEKLFF,TRBV18,NA,TRBJ1-4,NA
TGTGCCAGCAGCTCCGGCCCCGGAGCTTACAATGAGCAGTTCTTC,CASSSGPGAYNEQFF,TRBV7-3,NA,TRBJ2-1,NA
TGCGCCAGCATGGTAGCTACGAACACCGGGGAGCTGTTTTTT,CASMVATNTGELFF,TRBV5-1,NA,TRBJ2-2,many
TGTGCCAGCAGCTTAGTCTGGGGTTCCGGGACTAGTCATGATGAGCAGTTCTTC,CASSLVWGSGTSHDEQFF,TRBV11-2,TRBD2,TRBJ2-1,NA
TGTGCCAGCAGACCGGGACAGCACGGCACAGATACGCAGTATTTT,CASRPGQHGTDTQYF,TRBV7-9,TRBD1,TRBJ2-3,NA
TGCAGTGCTAGAAAGGGGACCGGGACTAGCGGGTTTTGGTCCTACAATGAGCAGTTCTTC,CSARKGTGTSGFWSYNEQFF,TRBV20-1,TRBD2,TRBJ2-1,NA
TGTGCCATCAGAGACAGGAGCACCGGGGAGCTGTTTTTT,CAIRDRSTGELFF,TRBV10-3,NA,TRBJ2-2,few
TGCAGCGCCATGAAGGGTGACACTGAAGCTTTCTTT,CSAMKGDTEAFF,TRBV29-1,NA,TRBJ1-1,few